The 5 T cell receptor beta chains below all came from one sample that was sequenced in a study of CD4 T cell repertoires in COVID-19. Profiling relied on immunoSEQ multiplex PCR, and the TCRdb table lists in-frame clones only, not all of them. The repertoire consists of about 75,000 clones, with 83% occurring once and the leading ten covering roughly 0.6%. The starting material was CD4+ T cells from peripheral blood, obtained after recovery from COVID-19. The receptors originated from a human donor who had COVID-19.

This CDR3 reads CASSYTQETQYF. The CDR3 DNA is TGTGCCAGCAGCTACACACAAGAGACCCAGTACTTC. The chain has TRBV3-1 (or the pseudogene TRBV3-2) and TRBJ2-5; D remains unclear. Trimming removed 5 bases from V and 2 bases from J, with 6 bases in between. Per germline, CDR1 LGHDT and CDR2 YNNKEL (reference sequence). The CDR3 runs 12 residues.

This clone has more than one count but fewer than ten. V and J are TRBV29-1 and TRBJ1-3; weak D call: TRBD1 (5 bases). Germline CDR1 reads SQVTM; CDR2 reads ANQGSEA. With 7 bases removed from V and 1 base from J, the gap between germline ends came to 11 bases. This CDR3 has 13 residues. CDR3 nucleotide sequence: TGCAGCGCTCTGACAGAGTCTGGAAACACCATATATTTT. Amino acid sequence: CSALTESGNTIYF.

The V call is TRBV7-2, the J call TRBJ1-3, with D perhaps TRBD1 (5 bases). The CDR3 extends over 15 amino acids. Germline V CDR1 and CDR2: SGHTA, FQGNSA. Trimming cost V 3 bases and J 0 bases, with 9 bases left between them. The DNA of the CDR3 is TGTGCCAGCAGCTTGGGACGGAACTCTGGAAACACCATATATTTT. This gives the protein CASSLGRNSGNTIYF.

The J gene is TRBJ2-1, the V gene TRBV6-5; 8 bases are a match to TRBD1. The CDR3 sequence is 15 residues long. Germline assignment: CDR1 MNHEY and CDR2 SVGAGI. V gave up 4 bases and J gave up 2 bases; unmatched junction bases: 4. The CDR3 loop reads CASSLTGAPYNEQFF. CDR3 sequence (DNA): TGTGCCAGCAGTTTGACAGGGGCGCCCTACAATGAGCAGTTCTTC.

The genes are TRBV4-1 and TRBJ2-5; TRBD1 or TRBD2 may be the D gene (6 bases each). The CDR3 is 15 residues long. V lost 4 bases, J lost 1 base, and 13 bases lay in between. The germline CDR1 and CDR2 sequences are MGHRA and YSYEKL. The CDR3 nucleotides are TGCGCCAGCAGCCTATCCCCGGGGGCCCAAGAGACCCAGTACTTC. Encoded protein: CASSLSPGAQETQYF.